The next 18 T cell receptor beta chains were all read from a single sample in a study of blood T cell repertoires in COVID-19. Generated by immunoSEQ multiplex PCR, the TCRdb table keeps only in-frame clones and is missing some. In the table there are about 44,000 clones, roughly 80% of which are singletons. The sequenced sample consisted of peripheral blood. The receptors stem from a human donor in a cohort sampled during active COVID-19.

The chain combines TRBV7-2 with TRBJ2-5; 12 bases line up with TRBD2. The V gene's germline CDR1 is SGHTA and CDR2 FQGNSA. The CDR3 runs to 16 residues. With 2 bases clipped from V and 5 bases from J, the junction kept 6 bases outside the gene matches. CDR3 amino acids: CASSLWASGGVETQYF. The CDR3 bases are TGTGCCAGCAGCTTATGGGCTAGCGGGGGGGTCGAGACCCAGTACTTC.

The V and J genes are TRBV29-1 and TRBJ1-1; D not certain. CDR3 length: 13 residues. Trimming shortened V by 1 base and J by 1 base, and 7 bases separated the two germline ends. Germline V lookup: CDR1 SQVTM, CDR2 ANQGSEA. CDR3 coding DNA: TGCAGCGTTGAAGTCTCCGGGAACACTGAAGCTTTCTTT. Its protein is CSVEVSGNTEAFF.

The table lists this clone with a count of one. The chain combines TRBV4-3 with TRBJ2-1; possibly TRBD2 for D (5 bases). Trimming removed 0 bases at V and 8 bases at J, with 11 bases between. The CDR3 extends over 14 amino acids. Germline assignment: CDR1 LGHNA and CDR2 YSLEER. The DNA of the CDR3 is TGCGCCAGCAGCCAAGATCTAGAGGGTCATGAGCAGTTCTTC. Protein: CASSQDLEGHEQFF.

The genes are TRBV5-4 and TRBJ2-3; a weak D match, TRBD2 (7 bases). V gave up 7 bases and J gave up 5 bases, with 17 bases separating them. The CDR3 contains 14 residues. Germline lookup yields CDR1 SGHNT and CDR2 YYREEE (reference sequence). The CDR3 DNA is TGTGCCAGCGGACGAGAGGGGGGGGGAGATACGCAGTATTTT. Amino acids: CASGREGGGDTQYF.

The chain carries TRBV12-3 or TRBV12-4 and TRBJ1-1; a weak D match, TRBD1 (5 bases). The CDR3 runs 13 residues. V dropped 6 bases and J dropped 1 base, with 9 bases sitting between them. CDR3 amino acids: CASSGQWNTEAFF. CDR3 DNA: TGTGCCAGCAGCGGACAATGGAACACTGAAGCTTTCTTT.

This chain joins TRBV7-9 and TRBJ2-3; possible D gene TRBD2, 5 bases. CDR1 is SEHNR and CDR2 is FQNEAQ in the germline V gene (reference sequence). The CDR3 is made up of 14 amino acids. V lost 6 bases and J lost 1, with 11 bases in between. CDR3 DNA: TGTGCCAGCAGTCCTTGGCGGGGCACAGATACGCAGTATTTT. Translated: CASSPWRGTDTQYF.

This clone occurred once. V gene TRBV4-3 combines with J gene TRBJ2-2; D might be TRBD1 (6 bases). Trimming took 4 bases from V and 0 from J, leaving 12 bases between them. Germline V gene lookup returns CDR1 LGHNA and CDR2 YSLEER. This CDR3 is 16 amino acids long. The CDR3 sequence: CASSPSGTTNTGELFF. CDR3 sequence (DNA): TGCGCCAGCAGCCCGTCCGGGACAACGAACACCGGGGAGCTGTTTTTT.

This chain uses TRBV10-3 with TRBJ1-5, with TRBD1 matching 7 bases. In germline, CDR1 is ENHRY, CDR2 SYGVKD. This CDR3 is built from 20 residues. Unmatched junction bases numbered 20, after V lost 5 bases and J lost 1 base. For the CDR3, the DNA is TGTGCCATCAGTCAGGCGGCTACAGGGGCGGGCGATATAAGCAATCAGCCCCAGCATTTT. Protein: CAISQAATGAGDISNQPQHF.

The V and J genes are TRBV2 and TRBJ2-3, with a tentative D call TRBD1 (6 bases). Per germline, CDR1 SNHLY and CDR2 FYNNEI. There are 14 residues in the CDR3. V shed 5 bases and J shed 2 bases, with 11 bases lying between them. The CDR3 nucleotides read TGTGCCAGCAGTATACAGGGATCCACAGATACGCAGTATTTT. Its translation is CASSIQGSTDTQYF.

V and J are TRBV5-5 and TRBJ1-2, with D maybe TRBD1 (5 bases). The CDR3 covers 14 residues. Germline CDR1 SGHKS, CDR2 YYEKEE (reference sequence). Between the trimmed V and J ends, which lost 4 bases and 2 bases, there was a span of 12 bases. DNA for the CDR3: TGTGCCAGCAGCAGCGATACAGGAAACTATGGCTACACCTTC. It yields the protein CASSSDTGNYGYTF. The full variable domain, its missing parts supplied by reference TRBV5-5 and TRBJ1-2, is DAGVTQSPTHLIKTRGQQVTLRCSPISGHKSVSWYQQVLGQGPQFIFQYYEKEERGRGNFPDRFSARQFPNYSSELNVNALLLGDSALYLCASSSDTGNYGYTFGSGTRLTVV.

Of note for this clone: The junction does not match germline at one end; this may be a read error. This chain's CDR3 is CAGSADRGAWNTIYF. CDR3 bases: TGTGCCGGCAGCGCCGACAGGGGTGCGTGGAACACCATATATTTT. V gene TRBV5-8 combines with J gene TRBJ1-3; 8 bases agree with TRBD1. The V gene's germline CDR1 is SGHTS and CDR2 YDEGEE. The CDR3 is made up of 15 amino acids.

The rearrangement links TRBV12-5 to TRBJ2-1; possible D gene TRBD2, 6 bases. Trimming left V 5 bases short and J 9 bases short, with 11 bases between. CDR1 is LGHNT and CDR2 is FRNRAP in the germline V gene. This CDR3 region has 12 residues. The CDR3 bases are TGTGCTAGTGGTCTGGAGGGGCGTGAGCAGTTCTTC. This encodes CASGLEGREQFF.

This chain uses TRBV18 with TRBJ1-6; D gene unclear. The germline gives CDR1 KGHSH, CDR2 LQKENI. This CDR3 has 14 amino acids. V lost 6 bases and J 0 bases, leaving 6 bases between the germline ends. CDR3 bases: TGTGCCAGCTCCCTCAGCTCCTATAATTCACCCCTCCACTTT. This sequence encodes CASSLSSYNSPLHF.

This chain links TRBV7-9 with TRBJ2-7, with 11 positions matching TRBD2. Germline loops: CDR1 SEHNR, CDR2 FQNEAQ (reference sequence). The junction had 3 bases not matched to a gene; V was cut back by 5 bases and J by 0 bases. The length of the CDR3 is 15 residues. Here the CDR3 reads CASSRLAGISYEQYF. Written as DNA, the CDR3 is TGTGCCAGCAGCAGACTAGCGGGGATCTCCTACGAGCAGTACTTC.

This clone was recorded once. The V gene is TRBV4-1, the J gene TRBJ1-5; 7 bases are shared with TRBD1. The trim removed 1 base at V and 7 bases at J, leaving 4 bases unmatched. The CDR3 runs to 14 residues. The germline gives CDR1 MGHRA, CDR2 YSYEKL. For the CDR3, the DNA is TGCGCCAGCAGCCAAGGTTCAGGGGGACAGCCCCAGCATTTT. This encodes CASSQGSGGQPQHF.

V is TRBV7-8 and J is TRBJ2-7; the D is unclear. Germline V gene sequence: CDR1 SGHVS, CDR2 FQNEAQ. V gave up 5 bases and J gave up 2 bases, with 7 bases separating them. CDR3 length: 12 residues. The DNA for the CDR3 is TGTGCCAGCAGCCTTAGCACCTACGAGCAGTACGTC. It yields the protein CASSLSTYEQYV.

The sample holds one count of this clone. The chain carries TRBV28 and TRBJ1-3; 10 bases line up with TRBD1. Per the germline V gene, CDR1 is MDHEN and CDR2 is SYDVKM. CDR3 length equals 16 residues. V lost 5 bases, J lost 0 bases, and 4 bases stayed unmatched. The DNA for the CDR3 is TGTGCCAGCAGTCGGACAGGGGGGAACTCTGGAAACACCATATATTTT. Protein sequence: CASSRTGGNSGNTIYF. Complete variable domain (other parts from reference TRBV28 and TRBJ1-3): DVKVTQSSRYLVKRTGEKVFLECVQDMDHENMFWYRQDPGLGLRLIYFSYDVKMKEKGDIPEGYSVSREKKERFSLILESASTNQTSMYLCASSRTGGNSGNTIYFGEGSWLTVV.

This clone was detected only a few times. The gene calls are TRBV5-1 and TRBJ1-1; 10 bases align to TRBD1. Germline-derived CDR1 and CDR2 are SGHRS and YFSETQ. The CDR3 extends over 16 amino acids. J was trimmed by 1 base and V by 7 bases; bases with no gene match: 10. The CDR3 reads CASERTGTGANTEAFF. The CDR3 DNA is TGCGCCAGCGAAAGAACCGGGACAGGGGCGAACACTGAAGCTTTCTTT.